This TCR beta chain emerged from a study of OX40 agonist ivuxolimab in advanced cancers. Study-level background: The dose-escalation cohort had hepatocellular carcinoma, melanoma, renal cell or head and neck cancer. Participants could have had prior anti-PD-1, anti-PD-L1 or anti-CTLA-4 therapy, and 40% had some.

The CDR3 is made up of 16 amino acids. The germline V and J ends were trimmed by 3 bases and 2 bases, with 18 bases remaining between them. CDR1 SGHDT and CDR2 YYEEEE come from the germline V gene. Only in-frame clones appear in the TCRdb table, and some are missing; sequencing was by immunoSEQ multiplex PCR. The profile covers roughly 75,000 clones, with around 80% appearing a single time and 0.76% taken by the ten largest. V usage is TRBV5-6 and J usage is TRBJ2-7; D is unresolved. The source is an adult with an advanced solid tumor such as melanoma, head and neck, liver or kidney cancer. Specimen: CD4+ or CD8+ T cells sorted from blood, collected in a trial of the OX40 agonist ivuxolimab. The CDR3 loop is CASSSLGDGRPYEQYF. The DNA for the CDR3 is TGTGCCAGCAGCTCCCTCGGCGACGGCCGGCCCTACGAGCAGTACTTC.